The 10 T cell receptor beta chains below come from one sample, sequenced in a study of blood T cell repertoires in COVID-19. TCRdb keeps only in-frame clones here, not all; method: immunoSEQ multiplex PCR. Of about 200,000 clones in the sample, around 84% are singletons; the top ten hold roughly 3%. The specimen was peripheral blood. Receptor source: a man in his sixties with acute or convalescent COVID-19.

The chain links TRBV19 to TRBJ1-4; 7 positions agree with TRBD1. The ends lost 3 bases at V and 2 bases at J; junction bases unmatched: 9. The CDR3 sequence is 17 residues long. CDR1 and CDR2 from the germline V gene are LNHDA and SQIVND (reference sequence). In DNA, the CDR3 is TGTGCCAGTAGTATCATAGGTTCACAGGGGACTAATGAAAAACTGTTTTTT. The encoded protein is CASSIIGSQGTNEKLFF.

This clone turned up a few times. V usage is TRBV15 and J usage is TRBJ2-3; TRBD1 aligns across 11 bases. With 5 bases clipped from V and 6 bases from J, the junction kept 10 bases outside the gene matches. This CDR3 has 16 amino acids. Germline V CDR1 and CDR2: LNHNV, YYDKDF (reference sequence). Here the CDR3 reads CATSRGTGGNKDTQYF. The CDR3 DNA is TGTGCCACCAGCCGTGGGACAGGGGGAAATAAGGATACGCAGTATTTT.

This clone occurred a few times. This sequence joins TRBV29-1 and TRBJ1-5; D unclear. The CDR3 runs to 12 residues. Germline lookup yields CDR1 SQVTM and CDR2 ANQGSEA. The V end lost 4 bases, the J end lost 2 bases, and 6 bases lay between the germline ends. The CDR3 DNA is TGCAGCGTTGGAGACGGCAATCAGCCCCAGCATTTT. As protein: CSVGDGNQPQHF.

The gene calls are TRBV11-3 and TRBJ2-7; TRBD1 matches 9 bases. The junction had 7 bases not matched to a gene; V was cut back by 1 base and J by 3 bases. CDR1 and CDR2 from the germline V gene are SGHNT and YENEEA. This CDR3 is 16 amino acids long. CDR3 nucleotides: TGTGCCAGCAGCTTAGGGGGGGGACAGGGAAACTACGAGCAGTACTTC. Translated: CASSLGGGQGNYEQYF.

The genes are TRBV5-6 and TRBJ2-3; D is undetermined. The V gene lost 0 bases and the J gene lost 8 bases, with 7 bases spanning the gap. The CDR3 sequence is 12 residues long. Germline CDR1 reads SGHDT; CDR2 reads YYEEEE. Written as DNA, the CDR3 is TGTGCCAGCAGCTTGGGGCGGTTTACGCAGTATTTT. It translates to CASSLGRFTQYF.

J is TRBJ2-6 and V is TRBV9, with 7 bases lining up with TRBD1. This CDR3 region has 16 residues. Germline V lookup: CDR1 SGDLS, CDR2 YYNGEE. With 3 bases clipped from V and 3 bases from J, the junction kept 6 bases outside the gene matches. CDR3 sequence: CASSATGVGGANVLTF. The CDR3 bases are TGTGCCAGCAGCGCAACAGGGGTTGGTGGGGCCAACGTCCTGACTTTC.

The chain is built from TRBV9 and TRBJ2-2, with unresolved D. Germline CDR1 reads SGDLS; CDR2 reads YYNGEE. V lost 2 bases, J lost 2 bases, and 4 bases lay in between. There are 13 residues in the CDR3. CDR3 DNA sequence: TGTGCCAGCAGCGTGACTAACACCGGGGAGCTGTTTTTT. Protein: CASSVTNTGELFF.

In regard to this clone: One end of the junction does not line up with germline, which may come from a read error. V gene TRBV28 combines with J gene TRBJ2-7; a possible D gene is TRBD1 (5 bases). This CDR3 spans 14 amino acids. CDR1 is MDHEN and CDR2 is SYDVKM in the germline V gene. CDR3 loop: CATSVGPASYEQYF. CDR3 DNA sequence: TGTGCCACCAGTGTGGGGCCGGCATCCTACGAGCAGTACTTC.

The rearrangement joins TRBV5-1 to TRBJ1-3, with D hard to call. V lost 0 bases and J 0 bases, leaving 7 bases between the germline ends. The CDR3 covers 15 residues. CDR1 and CDR2 from the germline V gene are SGHRS and YFSETQ. CDR3 sequence (DNA): TGCGCCAGCAGCTTGGGGGCCGTCTCTGGAAACACCATATATTTT. It encodes CASSLGAVSGNTIYF.

The chain employs TRBV10-3 and TRBJ1-1; TRBD1 is a possible D gene (6 bases). The V gene's germline CDR1 is ENHRY and CDR2 SYGVKD. The CDR3 sequence is 13 residues long. V was trimmed by 3 bases and J by 5 bases, leaving 10 bases between them. In DNA, the CDR3 is TGTGCCATCAGTGAAAAGCAGGGGACTGAAGCTTTCTTT. This sequence encodes CAISEKQGTEAFF.